This entry lists 16 T cell receptor beta chains sequenced from one sample in a study of T cells and Merkel cell carcinoma outcomes. The method was immunoSEQ multiplex PCR; TCRdb's version includes in-frame clones alone and lacks a portion of them. Of about 1,000 clones in the sample, around 89% were seen once. Sequenced: tumor tissue from Merkel cell carcinoma. These receptor sequences come from a human donor with Merkel cell carcinoma.

To note about this clone: Additional DNA sequences in this sample encode the identical CDR3. This chain connects TRBV4-1 to TRBJ2-1; 8 nucleotides agree with TRBD2. Germline CDR1 MGHRA, CDR2 YSYEKL. The V segment lost 2 bases and the J segment 5 bases; nucleotides outside the gene matches: 2. This CDR3 is built from 14 residues. The CDR3 reads CASSQQAGDNEQFF. The CDR3 nucleotides are TGCGCCAGCAGCCAACAAGCGGGGGACAATGAGCAGTTCTTC.

The chain couples TRBV29-1 to TRBJ2-7; maybe TRBD2 (5 bases). Per the germline V gene, CDR1 is SQVTM and CDR2 is ANQGSEA. V lost 4 bases and J lost 2, with 12 bases in between. CDR3 size: 13 residues. This chain's CDR3 is CSVVRGNTYEQYF. In DNA form, the CDR3 reads TGCAGCGTTGTTAGAGGGAATACCTACGAGCAGTACTTC.

The chain has TRBV19 and TRBJ1-1, with D tentatively TRBD1 (5 bases). This CDR3 region has 14 residues. Germline V gene data show CDR1 as LNHDA and CDR2 as SQIVND (reference sequence). V was cut by 7 bases and J by 1 base, with 13 bases left in between. CDR3 sequence reads: CASKPGTGNTEAFF. CDR3 DNA: TGTGCCAGTAAACCCGGGACCGGGAACACTGAAGCTTTCTTT.

This clone was seen a few times. This chain uses TRBV19 with TRBJ1-4; weak D call: TRBD1 (5 bases). Germline V gives CDR1 LNHDA, CDR2 SQIVND (reference sequence). The V gene lost 5 bases and the J gene lost 5 bases, with 12 bases spanning the gap. The CDR3 runs 14 residues. The CDR3 reads CASSPGRVNEKLFF. In DNA, the CDR3 is TGTGCCAGTAGTCCGGGACGGGTGAATGAAAAACTGTTTTTT.

The CDR3 nucleotides are TGTGCCAGCAGCTTAGACAGCAACACTGAAGCTTTCTTT. Its protein product is CASSLDSNTEAFF. The rearrangement joins TRBV7-2 to TRBJ1-1; D is unresolved. The CDR3 length is 13 residues. Germline V lookup: CDR1 SGHTA, CDR2 FQGNSA. Trimming stripped 1 base from V and 2 bases from J, with 5 bases between.

The table lists this clone with a count of one. This chain joins TRBV6-1 and TRBJ2-5, with D uncertain. Germline V lookup: CDR1 MNHNS, CDR2 SASEGT. V lost 2 bases and J lost 3, with 13 bases in between. The CDR3 length is 15 residues. CDR3 coding DNA: TGTGCCAGCAGTGAAAACGGGCTTAGGGAAGAGACCCAGTACTTC. Its translation is CASSENGLREETQYF.

The chain combines TRBV9 with TRBJ2-3, with TRBD2 identical over 7 bases. The CDR3 covers 16 residues. Germline CDR1 reads SGDLS; CDR2 reads YYNGEE. The ends lost 0 bases at V and 0 bases at J; junction bases unmatched: 4. The CDR3 DNA is TGTGCCAGCAGCGTAGAAGGGCGGGGGAGCACAGATACGCAGTATTTT. As protein: CASSVEGRGSTDTQYF.

Concerning this clone itself: A junction boundary mismatches the germline segment, possibly from a read error. The sample carries other DNA sequences with the same CDR3. V and J are TRBV11-3 and TRBJ2-5; possible D gene TRBD2, 6 bases. The CDR3 loop spans 15 amino acids. Per the germline V gene, CDR1 is SGHNT and CDR2 is YENEEA. In DNA form, the CDR3 reads TGCGCTAGCAGCTTAGATGCGGGGACTCGGAAGACCCAGTACTTC. Translated, it gives CASSLDAGTRKTQYF.

The chain uses TRBV18 and TRBJ2-3, with D perhaps matching TRBD2 (6 bases). Deletions cut 6 bases from V and 4 bases from J, with 17 bases between. Germline-derived CDR1 and CDR2 are KGHSH and LQKENI. This CDR3 has 15 residues. This chain's CDR3 is CASSLPSDSPDTQYF. CDR3 sequence (DNA): TGTGCCAGCTCTCTACCTAGCGATTCCCCAGATACGCAGTATTTT.

There are a few counts of this clone. The J gene is TRBJ2-7, the V gene TRBV7-6; TRBD2 agrees at 9 bases. Germline V gene data show CDR1 as SGHVS and CDR2 as FNYEAQ. The CDR3 length is 15 residues. V was clipped by 5 bases and J by 3 bases; unmatched bases: 8. The CDR3 spells CASSPYGSGSYEQYF. The CDR3 DNA sequence: TGTGCCAGCAGCCCTTATGGTAGCGGGAGCTACGAGCAGTACTTC.

This chain links TRBV28 with TRBJ2-3; 8 bases are shared with TRBD2. This CDR3 contains 14 residues. Germline CDR1 and CDR2: MDHEN and SYDVKM. Losses at the gene ends were 8 bases for V and 4 bases for J; bases not matched to a gene: 8. CDR3 sequence (DNA): TGTGCCAGCCAGTCAGCGGGAGCCCCAGATACGCAGTATTTT. It encodes CASQSAGAPDTQYF.

The rearrangement links TRBV5-4 to TRBJ2-5, with 7 bases that match TRBD2. V lost 10 bases and J lost 2; bases outside the gene matches: 5. The CDR3 has 12 amino acids. Germline V gene lookup returns CDR1 SGHNT and CDR2 YYREEE (reference sequence). The chain's CDR3 is CAAGGSQETQYF. For the CDR3, the DNA is TGTGCCGCCGGGGGGAGTCAAGAGACCCAGTACTTC.

This clone is a singleton in its sample. The chain carries TRBV7-7 and TRBJ2-2, with TRBD2 identical over 7 bases. This CDR3 has 16 amino acids. The ends lost 10 bases at V and 3 bases at J; junction bases unmatched: 14. The V gene's germline CDR1 is SSHAT and CDR2 FNYEAQ (reference sequence). The DNA for the CDR3 is TGTGCCAACAGTCCATATGGGGGAGGGGACACCGGGGAGCTGTTTTTT. It translates to CANSPYGGGDTGELFF.

In nucleotides, the CDR3 is TGTGCCAGCAGGAGGGAGGGCGGGGAGCTGTTTTTT. Its protein product is CASRREGGELFF. The V and J genes are TRBV7-3 and TRBJ2-2; TRBD2 agrees at 7 bases. CDR3 length: 12 residues. CDR1 is SGHTA and CDR2 is FQGTGA in the germline V gene. V shed 6 bases, J shed 7 bases, and the junction held 2 bases outside the gene matches.

The V gene is TRBV9, the J gene TRBJ2-5; D tentatively reads TRBD1 or TRBD2 (5 bases each). CDR3 size: 15 residues. From germline, CDR1 is SGDLS and CDR2 YYNGEE. V lost 0 bases to trimming and J lost 5 bases, with 14 bases between them. CDR3 loop: CASSVVGGGAETQYF. CDR3 nucleotide sequence: TGTGCCAGCAGCGTAGTGGGTGGGGGTGCGGAGACCCAGTACTTC.

The chain recombines TRBV29-1 with TRBJ1-1; a weak D match, TRBD1 (6 bases). V shed 4 bases and J shed 0 bases, with 9 bases lying between them. The CDR3 spans 13 residues. The V gene's germline CDR1 is SQVTM and CDR2 ANQGSEA. CDR3 sequence: CSVAGQLNTEAFF. In DNA, the CDR3 is TGCAGCGTTGCAGGACAGCTGAACACTGAAGCTTTCTTT.